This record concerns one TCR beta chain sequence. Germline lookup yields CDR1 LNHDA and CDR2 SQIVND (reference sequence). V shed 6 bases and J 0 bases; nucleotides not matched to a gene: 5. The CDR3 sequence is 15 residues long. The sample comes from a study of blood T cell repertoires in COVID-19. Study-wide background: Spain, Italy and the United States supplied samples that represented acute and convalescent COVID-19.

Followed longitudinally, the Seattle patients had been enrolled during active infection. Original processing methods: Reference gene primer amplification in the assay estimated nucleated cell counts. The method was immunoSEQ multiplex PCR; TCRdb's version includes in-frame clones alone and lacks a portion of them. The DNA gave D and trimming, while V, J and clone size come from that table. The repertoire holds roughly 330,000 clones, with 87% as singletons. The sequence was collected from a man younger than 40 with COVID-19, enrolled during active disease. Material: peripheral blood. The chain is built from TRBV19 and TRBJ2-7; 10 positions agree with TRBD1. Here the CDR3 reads CASRTGTGVSYEQYF. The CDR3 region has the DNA TGTGCCAGTAGGACCGGGACAGGGGTCTCCTACGAGCAGTACTTC.